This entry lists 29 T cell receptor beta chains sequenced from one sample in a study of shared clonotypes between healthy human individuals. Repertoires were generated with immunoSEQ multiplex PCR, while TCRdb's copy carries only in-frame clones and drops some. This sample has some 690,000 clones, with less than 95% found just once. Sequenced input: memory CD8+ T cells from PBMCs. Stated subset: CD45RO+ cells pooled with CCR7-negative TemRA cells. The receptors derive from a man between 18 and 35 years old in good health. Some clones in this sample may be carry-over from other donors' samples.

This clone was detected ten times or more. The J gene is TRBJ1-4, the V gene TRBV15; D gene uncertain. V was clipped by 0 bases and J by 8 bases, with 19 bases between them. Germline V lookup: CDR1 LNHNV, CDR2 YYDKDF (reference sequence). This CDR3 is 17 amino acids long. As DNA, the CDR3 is TGTGCCACCAGCAGAGATCTTGGAACGGCGGCCAGGGAAAAACTGTTTTTT. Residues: CATSRDLGTAAREKLFF.

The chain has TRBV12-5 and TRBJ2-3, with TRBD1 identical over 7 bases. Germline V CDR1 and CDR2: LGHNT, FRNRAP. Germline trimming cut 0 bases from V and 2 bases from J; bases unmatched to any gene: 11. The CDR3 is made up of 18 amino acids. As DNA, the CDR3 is TGTGCTAGTGGTTTGGTACGCCCCGGGACAGCGCTCACAGATACGCAGTATTTT. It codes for CASGLVRPGTALTDTQYF.

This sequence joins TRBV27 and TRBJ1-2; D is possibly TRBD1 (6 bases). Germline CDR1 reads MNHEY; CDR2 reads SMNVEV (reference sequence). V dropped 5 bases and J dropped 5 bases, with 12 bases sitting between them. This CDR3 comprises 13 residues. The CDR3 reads CASSPRGAYGYTF. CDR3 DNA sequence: TGTGCCAGCAGTCCTCGGGGGGCATATGGCTACACCTTC.

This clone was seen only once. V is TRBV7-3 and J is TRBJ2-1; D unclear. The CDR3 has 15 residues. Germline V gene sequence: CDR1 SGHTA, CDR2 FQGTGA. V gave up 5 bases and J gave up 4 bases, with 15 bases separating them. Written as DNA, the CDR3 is TGTGCCAGCAGCCCTACCTTCGGACCATACAATGAGCAGTTCTTC. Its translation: CASSPTFGPYNEQFF.

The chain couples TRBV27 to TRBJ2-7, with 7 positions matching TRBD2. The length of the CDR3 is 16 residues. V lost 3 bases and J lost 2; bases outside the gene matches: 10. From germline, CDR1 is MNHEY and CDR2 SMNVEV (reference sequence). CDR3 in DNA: TGTGCCAGCAGTTTCGCTTTTAGCGGGCTACCCTACGAGCAGTACTTC. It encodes CASSFAFSGLPYEQYF.

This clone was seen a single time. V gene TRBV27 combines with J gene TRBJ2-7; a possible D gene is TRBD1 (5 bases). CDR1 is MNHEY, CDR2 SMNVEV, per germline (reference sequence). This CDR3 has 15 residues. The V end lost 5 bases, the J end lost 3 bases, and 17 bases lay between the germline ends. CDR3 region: CASSSLDSLLYEQYF. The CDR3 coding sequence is TGTGCCAGCAGTAGTCTTGACAGCCTTCTCTACGAGCAGTACTTC.

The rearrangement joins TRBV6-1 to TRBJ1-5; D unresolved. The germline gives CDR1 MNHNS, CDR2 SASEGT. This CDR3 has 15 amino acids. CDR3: CAIEPLRTGNQPQHF. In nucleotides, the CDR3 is TGTGCAATCGAACCTCTACGTACGGGAAATCAGCCCCAGCATTTT.

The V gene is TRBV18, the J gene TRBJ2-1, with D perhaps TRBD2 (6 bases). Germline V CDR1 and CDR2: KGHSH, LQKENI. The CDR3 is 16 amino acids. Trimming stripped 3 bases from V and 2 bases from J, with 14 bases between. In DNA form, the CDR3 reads TGTGCCAGCTCACCCTTCGGGGGACTCGCCTACAATGAGCAGTTCTTC. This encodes CASSPFGGLAYNEQFF.

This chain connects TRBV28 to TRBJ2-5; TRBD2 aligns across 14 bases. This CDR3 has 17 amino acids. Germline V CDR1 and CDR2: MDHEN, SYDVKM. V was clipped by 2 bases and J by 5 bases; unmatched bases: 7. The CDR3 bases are TGTGCCAGCAGTTTAAGGACTAGCGGGAGGCTTGGGGAGACCCAGTACTTC. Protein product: CASSLRTSGRLGETQYF.

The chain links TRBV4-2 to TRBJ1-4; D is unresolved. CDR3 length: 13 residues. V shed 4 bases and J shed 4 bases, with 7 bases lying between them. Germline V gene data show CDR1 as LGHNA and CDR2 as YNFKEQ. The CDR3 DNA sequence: TGTGCCAGCAGCCCACGAGGTAATGAAAAACTGTTTTTT. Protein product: CASSPRGNEKLFF.

This chain's CDR3 is CASRPGTGPKGAGANVLTF. The CDR3 DNA is TGTGCCAGCAGGCCAGGGACAGGCCCAAAGGGGGCGGGGGCCAACGTCCTGACTTTC. The chain links TRBV11-2 to TRBJ2-6; 8 nucleotides match TRBD1. Germline V gene data show CDR1 as SGHAT and CDR2 as FQNNGV. Unmatched junction bases numbered 17, after V lost 6 bases and J lost 4 bases. This CDR3 comprises 19 residues.

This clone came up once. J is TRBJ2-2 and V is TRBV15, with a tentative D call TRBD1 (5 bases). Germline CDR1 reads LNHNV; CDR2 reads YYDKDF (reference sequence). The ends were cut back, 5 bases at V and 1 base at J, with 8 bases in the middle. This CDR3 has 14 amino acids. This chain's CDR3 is CATSSTGNTGELFF. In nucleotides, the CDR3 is TGTGCCACCAGCTCAACAGGGAACACCGGGGAGCTGTTTTTT.

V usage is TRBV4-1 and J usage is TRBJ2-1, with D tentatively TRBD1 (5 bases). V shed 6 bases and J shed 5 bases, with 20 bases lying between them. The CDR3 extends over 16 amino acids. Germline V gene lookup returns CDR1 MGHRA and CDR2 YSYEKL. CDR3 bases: TGCGCCAGCAGTAATCTAAGGGGAAAACCAAACAATGAGCAGTTCTTC. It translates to CASSNLRGKPNNEQFF.

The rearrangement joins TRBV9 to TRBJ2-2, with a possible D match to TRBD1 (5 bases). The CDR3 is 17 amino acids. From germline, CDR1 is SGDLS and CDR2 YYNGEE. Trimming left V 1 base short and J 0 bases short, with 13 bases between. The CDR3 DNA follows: TGTGCCAGCAGCGTAAGCAAGACAGAGCCGAACACCGGGGAGCTGTTTTTT. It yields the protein CASSVSKTEPNTGELFF. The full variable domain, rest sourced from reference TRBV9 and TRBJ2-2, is DSGVTQTPKHLITATGQRVTLRCSPRSGDLSVYWYQQSLDQGLQFLIQYYNGEERAKGNILERFSAQQFPDLHSELNLSSLELGDSALYFCASSVSKTEPNTGELFFGEGSRLTVL.

CDR3 in DNA: TGTGCCAGCAGTTACTTGGAGGGGGACAGGGACATTCAGTATTTT. Translation: CASSYLEGDRDIQYF. The V call is TRBV6-5, the J call TRBJ2-3, with TRBD1 matching 9 bases. Trimming took 1 base from V and 12 from J; bases not matched to a gene: 11. This CDR3 has 15 residues. Germline CDR1 MNHEY, CDR2 SVGAGI.

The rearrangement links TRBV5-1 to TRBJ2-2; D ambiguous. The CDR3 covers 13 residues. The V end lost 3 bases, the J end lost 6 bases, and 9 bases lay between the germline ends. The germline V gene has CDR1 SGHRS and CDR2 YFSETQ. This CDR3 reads CASSYWTAGELFF. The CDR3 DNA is TGCGCCAGCAGCTATTGGACCGCCGGGGAGCTGTTTTTT.

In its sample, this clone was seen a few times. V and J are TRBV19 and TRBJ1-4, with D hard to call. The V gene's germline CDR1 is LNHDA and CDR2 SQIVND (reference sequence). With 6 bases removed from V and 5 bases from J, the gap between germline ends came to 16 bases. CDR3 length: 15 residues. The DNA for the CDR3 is TGTGCCAGTAGCAGGAGCGAGATACCGAATGAAAAACTGTTTTTT. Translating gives CASSRSEIPNEKLFF. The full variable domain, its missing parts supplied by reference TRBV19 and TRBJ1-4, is DGGITQSPKYLFRKEGQNVTLSCEQNLNHDAMYWYRQDPGQGLRLIYYSQIVNDFQKGDIAEGYSVSREKKESFPLTVTSAQKNPTAFYLCASSRSEIPNEKLFFGSGTQLSVL.

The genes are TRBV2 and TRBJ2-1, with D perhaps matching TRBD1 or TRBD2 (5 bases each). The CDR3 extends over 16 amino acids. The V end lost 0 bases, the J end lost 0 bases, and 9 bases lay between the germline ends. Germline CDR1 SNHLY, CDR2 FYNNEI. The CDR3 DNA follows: TGTGCCAGCAGTGAAGCTTGGGGGAGCTCCTACAATGAGCAGTTCTTC. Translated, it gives CASSEAWGSSYNEQFF.

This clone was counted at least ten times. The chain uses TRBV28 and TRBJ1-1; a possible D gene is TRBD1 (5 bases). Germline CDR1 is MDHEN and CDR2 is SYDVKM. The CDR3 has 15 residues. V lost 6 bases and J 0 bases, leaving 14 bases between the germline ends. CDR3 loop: CASRIEDTLNTEAFF. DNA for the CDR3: TGTGCCAGCAGAATCGAGGACACCTTGAACACTGAAGCTTTCTTT. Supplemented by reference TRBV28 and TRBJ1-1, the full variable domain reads DVKVTQSSRYLVKRTGEKVFLECVQDMDHENMFWYRQDPGLGLRLIYFSYDVKMKEKGDIPEGYSVSREKKERFSLILESASTNQTSMYLCASRIEDTLNTEAFFGQGTRLTVV.

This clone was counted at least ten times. CDR3 region: CASSSWGGLAGEGTYEQYF. The DNA of the CDR3 is TGCGCCAGCAGCTCCTGGGGGGGACTAGCGGGAGAGGGGACCTACGAGCAGTACTTC. J is TRBJ2-7 and V is TRBV5-1; 14 positions match TRBD2. The germline V gene has CDR1 SGHRS and CDR2 YFSETQ. The J segment lost 2 bases and the V segment lost 3 bases, leaving 13 bases of the junction unmatched. CDR3 length equals 19 residues.

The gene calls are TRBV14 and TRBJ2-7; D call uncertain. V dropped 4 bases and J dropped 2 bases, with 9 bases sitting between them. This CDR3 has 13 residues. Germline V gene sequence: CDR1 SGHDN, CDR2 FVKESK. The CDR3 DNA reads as TGTGCCAGCAGCCCTAAAGGCCCCTACGAGCAGTACTTC. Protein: CASSPKGPYEQYF. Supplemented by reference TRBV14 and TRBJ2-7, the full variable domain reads EAGVTQFPSHSVIEKGQTVTLRCDPISGHDNLYWYRRVMGKEIKFLLHFVKESKQDESGMPNNRFLAERTGGTYSTLKVQPAELEDSGVYFCASSPKGPYEQYFGPGTRLTVT.

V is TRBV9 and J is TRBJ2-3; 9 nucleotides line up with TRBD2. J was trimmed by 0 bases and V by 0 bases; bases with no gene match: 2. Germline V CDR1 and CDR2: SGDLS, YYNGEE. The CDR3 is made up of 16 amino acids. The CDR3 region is CASSVGREGSTDTQYF. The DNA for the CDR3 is TGTGCCAGCAGCGTAGGGCGGGAGGGGAGCACAGATACGCAGTATTTT.

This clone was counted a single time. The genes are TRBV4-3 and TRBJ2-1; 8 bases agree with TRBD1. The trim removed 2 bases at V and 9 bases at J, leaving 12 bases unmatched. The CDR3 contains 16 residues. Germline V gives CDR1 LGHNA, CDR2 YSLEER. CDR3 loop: CASSQLTGVPFGEQFF. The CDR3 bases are TGCGCCAGCAGCCAATTGACAGGGGTCCCTTTTGGTGAGCAGTTCTTC.

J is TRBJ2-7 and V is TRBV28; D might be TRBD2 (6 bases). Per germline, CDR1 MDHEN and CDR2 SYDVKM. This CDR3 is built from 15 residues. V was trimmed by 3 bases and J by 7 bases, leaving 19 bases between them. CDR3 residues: CASSFPPGGPLEQYF. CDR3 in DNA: TGTGCCAGCAGTTTCCCCCCCGGGGGTCCTCTAGAGCAGTACTTC.

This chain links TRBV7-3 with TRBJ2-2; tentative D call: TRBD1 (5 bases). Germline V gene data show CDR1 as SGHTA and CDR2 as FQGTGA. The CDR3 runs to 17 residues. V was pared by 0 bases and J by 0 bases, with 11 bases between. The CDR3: CASSLTAGRANTGELFF. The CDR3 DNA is TGTGCCAGCAGCTTAACGGCTGGCAGGGCGAACACCGGGGAGCTGTTTTTT. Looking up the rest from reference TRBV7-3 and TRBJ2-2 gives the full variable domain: GAGVSQTPSNKVTEKGKYVELRCDPISGHTALYWYRQSLGQGPEFLIYFQGTGAADDSGLPNDRFFAVRPEGSVSTLKIQRTERGDSAVYLCASSLTAGRANTGELFFGEGSRLTVL.

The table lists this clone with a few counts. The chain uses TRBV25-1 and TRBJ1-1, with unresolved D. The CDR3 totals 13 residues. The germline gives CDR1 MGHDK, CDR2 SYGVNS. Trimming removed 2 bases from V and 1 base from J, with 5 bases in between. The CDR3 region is CASSEVGNTEAFF. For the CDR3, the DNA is TGTGCCAGCAGTGAAGTGGGGAACACTGAAGCTTTCTTT.

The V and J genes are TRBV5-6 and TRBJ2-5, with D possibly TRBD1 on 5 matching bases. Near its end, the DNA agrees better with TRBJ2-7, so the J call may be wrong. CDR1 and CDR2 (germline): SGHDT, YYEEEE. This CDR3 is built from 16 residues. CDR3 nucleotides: TGTGCCAGCAGCTTCGGCAGGGCCGGGCTGAAATACGAGCAGTACTTC. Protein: CASSFGRAGLKYEQYF.

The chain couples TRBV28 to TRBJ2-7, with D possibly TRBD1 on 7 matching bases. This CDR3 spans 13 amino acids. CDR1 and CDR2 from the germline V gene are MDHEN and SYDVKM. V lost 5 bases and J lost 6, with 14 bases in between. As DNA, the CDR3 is TGTGCCAGCAGTCATCTTCAGGGGGGCGAGCAGTACTTC. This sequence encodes CASSHLQGGEQYF.

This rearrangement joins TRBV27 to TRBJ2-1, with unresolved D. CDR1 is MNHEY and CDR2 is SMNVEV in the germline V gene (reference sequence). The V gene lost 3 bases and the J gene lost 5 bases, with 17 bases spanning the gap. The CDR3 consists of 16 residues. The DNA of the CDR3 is TGTGCCAGCAGTTTGGGAATCCCTACGAAGCACAATGAGCAGTTCTTC. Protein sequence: CASSLGIPTKHNEQFF.